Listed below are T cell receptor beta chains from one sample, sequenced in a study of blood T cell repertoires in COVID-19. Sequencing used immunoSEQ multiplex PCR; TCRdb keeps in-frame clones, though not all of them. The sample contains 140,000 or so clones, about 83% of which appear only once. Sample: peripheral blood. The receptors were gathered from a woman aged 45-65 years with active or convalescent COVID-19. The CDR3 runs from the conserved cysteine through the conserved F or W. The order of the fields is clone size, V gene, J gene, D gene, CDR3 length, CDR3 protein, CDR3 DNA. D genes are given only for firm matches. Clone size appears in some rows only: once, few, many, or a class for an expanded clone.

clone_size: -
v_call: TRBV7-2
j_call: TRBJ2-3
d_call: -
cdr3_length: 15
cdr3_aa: CASSLALVRTDTQYF
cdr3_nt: TGTGCCAGCAGCTTAGCGCTGGTTCGGACAGATACGCAGTATTTT

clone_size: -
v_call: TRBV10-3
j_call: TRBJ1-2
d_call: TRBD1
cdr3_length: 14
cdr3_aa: CATRPGQGIYGYTF
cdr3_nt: TGTGCCACCAGACCGGGACAGGGAATTTACGGCTACACCTTC

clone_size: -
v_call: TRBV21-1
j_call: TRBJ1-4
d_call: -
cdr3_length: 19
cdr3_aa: CASSKPQGAVVFANEKLFF
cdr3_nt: TGTGCCAGCAGCAAGCCCCAGGGGGCGGTTGTTTTTGCTAATGAAAAACTGTTTTTT

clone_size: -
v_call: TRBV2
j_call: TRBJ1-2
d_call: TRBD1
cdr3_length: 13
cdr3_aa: CASTTGLIYGYTF
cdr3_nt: TGTGCCAGCACGACAGGGCTCATCTATGGCTACACCTTC

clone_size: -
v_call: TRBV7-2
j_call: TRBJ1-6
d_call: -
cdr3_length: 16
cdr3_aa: CASTPGSSIYNSPLHF
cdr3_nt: TGTGCCAGCACCCCTGGGAGTTCAATCTATAATTCACCCCTCCACTTT

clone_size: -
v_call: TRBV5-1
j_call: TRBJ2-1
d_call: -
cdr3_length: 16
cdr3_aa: CASSLSPRVQGDEQFF
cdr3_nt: TGCGCCAGCAGCTTGTCCCCAAGGGTGCAGGGCGATGAGCAGTTCTTC

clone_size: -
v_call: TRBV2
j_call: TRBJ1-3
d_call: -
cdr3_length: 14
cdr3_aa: CASSDEVSGNTIYF
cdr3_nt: TGTGCCAGCAGTGACGAGGTCTCTGGAAACACCATATATTTT

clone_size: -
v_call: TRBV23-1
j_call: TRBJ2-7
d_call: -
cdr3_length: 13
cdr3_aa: CASSQSDTYEQYF
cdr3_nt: TGCGCCAGCAGTCAATCCGACACCTACGAGCAGTACTTC

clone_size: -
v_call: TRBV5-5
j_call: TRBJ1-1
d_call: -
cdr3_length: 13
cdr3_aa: CASSFDRDTEAFF
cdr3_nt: TGTGCCAGCAGCTTCGATCGCGACACTGAAGCTTTCTTT

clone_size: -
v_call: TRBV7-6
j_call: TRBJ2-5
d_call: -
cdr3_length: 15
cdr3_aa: CASSLGGLFQETQYF
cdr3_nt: TGTGCCAGCAGCTTAGGGGGGCTGTTCCAAGAGACCCAGTACTTC

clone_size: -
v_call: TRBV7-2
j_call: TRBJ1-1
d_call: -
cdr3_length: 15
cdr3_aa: CASSSVGGGRTEAFF
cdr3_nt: TGTGCCAGCAGCTCTGTTGGGGGAGGTCGCACTGAAGCTTTCTTT

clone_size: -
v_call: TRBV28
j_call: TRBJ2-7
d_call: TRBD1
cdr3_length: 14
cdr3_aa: CASRMGQGAGEQYF
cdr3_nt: TGTGCCAGCAGAATGGGACAGGGGGCCGGGGAGCAGTACTTC

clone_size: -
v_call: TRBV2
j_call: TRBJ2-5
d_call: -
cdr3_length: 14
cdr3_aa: CASSRGTREETQYF
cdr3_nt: TGTGCCAGCAGTCGCGGGACTCGGGAAGAGACCCAGTACTTC

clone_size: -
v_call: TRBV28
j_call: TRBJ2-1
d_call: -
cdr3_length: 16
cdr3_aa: CASTPPKHHSYNEQFF
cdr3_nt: TGTGCCAGCACCCCTCCGAAACACCACTCCTACAATGAGCAGTTCTTC

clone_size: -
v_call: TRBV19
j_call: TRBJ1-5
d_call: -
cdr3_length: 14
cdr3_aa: CASSILETKQPQHF
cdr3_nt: TGTGCCAGTAGTATCTTAGAGACAAAACAGCCCCAGCATTTT

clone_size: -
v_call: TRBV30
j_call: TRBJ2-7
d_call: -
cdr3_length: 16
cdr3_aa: CAWSELSDTPYYEQYF
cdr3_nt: TGTGCCTGGAGTGAACTATCAGATACCCCCTACTACGAGCAGTACTTC

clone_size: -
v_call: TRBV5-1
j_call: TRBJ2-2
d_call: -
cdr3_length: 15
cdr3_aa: CASSLASVSSGELFF
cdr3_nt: TGCGCCAGCAGCTTGGCCTCGGTTTCGAGCGGGGAGCTGTTTTTT

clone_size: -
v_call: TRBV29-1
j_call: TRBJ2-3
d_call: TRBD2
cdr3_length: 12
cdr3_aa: CSARSGADTQYF
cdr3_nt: TGCAGCGCGAGGAGCGGGGCAGATACGCAGTATTTT

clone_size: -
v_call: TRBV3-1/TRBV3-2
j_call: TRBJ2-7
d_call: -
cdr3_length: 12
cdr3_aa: CASSQDQVEQYF
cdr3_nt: TGTGCCAGCAGCCAAGACCAGGTCGAGCAGTACTTC

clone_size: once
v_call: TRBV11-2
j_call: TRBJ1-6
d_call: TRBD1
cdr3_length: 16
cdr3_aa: CASSLTGGVGNSPLHF
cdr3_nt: TGTGCCAGCAGCTTAACAGGGGGGGTTGGTAATTCACCCCTCCACTTT

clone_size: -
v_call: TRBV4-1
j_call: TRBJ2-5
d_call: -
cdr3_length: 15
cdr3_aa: CASSQDPNSQETQYF
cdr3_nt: TGCGCCAGCAGCCAAGATCCGAATAGCCAAGAGACCCAGTACTTC

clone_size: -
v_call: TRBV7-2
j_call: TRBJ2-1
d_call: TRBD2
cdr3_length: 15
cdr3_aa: CASSLGGGPYNEQFF
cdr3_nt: TGTGCCAGCAGCTTAGGCGGGGGGCCCTACAATGAGCAGTTCTTC

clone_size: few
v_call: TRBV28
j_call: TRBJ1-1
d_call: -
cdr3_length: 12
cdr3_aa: CASKEGNTEAFF
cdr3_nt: TGTGCCAGCAAAGAGGGGAACACTGAAGCTTTCTTT

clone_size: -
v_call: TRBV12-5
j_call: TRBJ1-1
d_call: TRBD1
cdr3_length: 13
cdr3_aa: CASGKGAPTEAFF
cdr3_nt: TGTGCTAGTGGTAAGGGGGCGCCCACTGAAGCTTTCTTT

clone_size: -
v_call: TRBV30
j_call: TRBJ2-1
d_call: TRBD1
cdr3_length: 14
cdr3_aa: CAWSVGQGVPEQFF
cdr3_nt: TGTGCCTGGAGTGTGGGGCAGGGGGTCCCTGAGCAGTTCTTC

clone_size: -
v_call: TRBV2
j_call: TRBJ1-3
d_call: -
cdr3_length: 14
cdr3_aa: CASHKQGSGNTIYF
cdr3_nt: TGTGCCAGCCACAAACAGGGCTCTGGAAACACCATATATTTT

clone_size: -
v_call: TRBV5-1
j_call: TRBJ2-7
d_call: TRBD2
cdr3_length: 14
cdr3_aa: CASSLSGGSYEQYF
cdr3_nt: TGCGCCAGCAGCTTGTCGGGAGGGTCCTACGAGCAGTACTTC

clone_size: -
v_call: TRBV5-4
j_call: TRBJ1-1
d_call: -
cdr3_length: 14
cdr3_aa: CASSLGGGDTEAFF
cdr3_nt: TGTGCCAGCAGCCTTGGCGGGGGGGACACTGAAGCTTTCTTT

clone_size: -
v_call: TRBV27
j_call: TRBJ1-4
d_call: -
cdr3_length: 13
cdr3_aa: CASSLSPQVKMFF
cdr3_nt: TGTGCCAGCAGTTTATCCCCACAAGTTAAGATGTTTTTT

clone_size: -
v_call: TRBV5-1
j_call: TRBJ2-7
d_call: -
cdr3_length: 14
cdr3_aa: CASSGLGQHYEQYF
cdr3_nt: TGCGCCAGCAGCGGGCTGGGACAACACTACGAGCAGTACTTC

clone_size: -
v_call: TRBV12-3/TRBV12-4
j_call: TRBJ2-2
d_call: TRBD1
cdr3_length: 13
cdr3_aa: CASSSQGSGELFF
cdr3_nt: TGTGCCAGCAGTTCACAGGGGTCCGGGGAGCTGTTTTTT

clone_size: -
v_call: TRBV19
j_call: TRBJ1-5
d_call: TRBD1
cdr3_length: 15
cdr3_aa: CASSKGGQDNQPQHF
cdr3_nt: TGTGCCAGTAGCAAAGGGGGACAGGACAATCAGCCCCAGCATTTT

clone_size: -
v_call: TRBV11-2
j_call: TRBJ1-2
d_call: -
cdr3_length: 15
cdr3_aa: CASSPNLVRATDYTF
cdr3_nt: TGTGCCAGCAGCCCCAATTTGGTCAGGGCGACGGACTACACCTTC

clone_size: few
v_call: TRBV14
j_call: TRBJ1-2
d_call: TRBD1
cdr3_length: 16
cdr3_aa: CASSQDRGRGNYGYTF
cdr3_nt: TGTGCCAGCAGCCAAGATCGAGGCAGGGGGAACTATGGCTACACCTTC

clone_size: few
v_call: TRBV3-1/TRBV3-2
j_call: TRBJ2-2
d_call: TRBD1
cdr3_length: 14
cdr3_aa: CASSQGQGRGELFF
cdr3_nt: TGTGCCAGCAGCCAAGGACAGGGGCGCGGGGAGCTGTTTTTT

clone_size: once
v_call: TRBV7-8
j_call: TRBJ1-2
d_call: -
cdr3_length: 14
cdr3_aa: CASSLGSSNYGYTF
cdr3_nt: TGTGCCAGCAGCTTGGGCAGCTCTAACTATGGCTACACCTTC

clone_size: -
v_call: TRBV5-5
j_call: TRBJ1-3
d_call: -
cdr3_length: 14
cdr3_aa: CASNTRGSGNTIYF
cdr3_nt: TGTGCCAGCAATACCCGGGGCTCTGGAAACACCATATATTTT

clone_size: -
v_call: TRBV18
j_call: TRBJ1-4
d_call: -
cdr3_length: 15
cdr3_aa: CASSQTGATNEKLFF
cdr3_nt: TGTGCCAGCTCACAAACAGGTGCAACTAATGAAAAACTGTTTTTT

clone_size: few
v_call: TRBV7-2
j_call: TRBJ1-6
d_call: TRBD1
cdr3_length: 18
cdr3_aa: CASSSRGGQSSYNSPLHF
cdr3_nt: TGTGCCAGCAGCTCCCGAGGGGGACAGAGCTCCTATAATTCACCCCTCCACTTT

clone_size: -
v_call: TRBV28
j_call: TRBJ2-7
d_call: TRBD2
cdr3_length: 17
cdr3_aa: CASTSSSGLAGVREQYF
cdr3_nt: TGTGCCAGCACCTCATCAAGCGGACTAGCGGGAGTTCGGGAGCAGTACTTC

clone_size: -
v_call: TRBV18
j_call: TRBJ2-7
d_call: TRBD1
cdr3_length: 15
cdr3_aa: CASSPTGGTSYEQYF
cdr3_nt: TGTGCCAGCTCACCTACAGGGGGGACCTCCTACGAGCAGTACTTC

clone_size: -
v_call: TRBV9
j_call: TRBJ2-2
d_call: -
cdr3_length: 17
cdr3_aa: CASSVGRRAGNTGELFF
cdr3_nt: TGTGCCAGCAGCGTAGGGAGGAGGGCAGGGAACACCGGGGAGCTGTTTTTT

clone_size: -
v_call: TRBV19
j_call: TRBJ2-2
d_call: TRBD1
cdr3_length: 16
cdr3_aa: CASSSRQGASTGELFF
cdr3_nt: TGTGCCAGTAGTTCAAGACAGGGGGCGAGCACCGGGGAGCTGTTTTTT

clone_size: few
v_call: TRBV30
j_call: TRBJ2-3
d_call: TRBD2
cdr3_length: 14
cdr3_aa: CAWQREGSTDTQYF
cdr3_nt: TGTGCCTGGCAGCGGGAGGGCAGCACAGATACGCAGTATTTT

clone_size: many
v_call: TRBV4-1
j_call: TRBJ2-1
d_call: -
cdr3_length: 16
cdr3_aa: CASSQDRGTLNNEQFF
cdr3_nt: TGCGCCAGCAGCCAAGATAGGGGGACCCTGAACAATGAGCAGTTCTTC

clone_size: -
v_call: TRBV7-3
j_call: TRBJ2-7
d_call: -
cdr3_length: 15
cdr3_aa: CASSSNLASPTEQYF
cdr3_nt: TGTGCCAGCAGCTCCAACCTAGCGAGTCCAACCGAGCAGTACTTC

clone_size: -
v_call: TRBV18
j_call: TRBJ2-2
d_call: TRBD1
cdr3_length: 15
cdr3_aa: CASSRRQGDTGELFF
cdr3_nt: TGTGCCAGCTCACGCAGACAGGGGGACACCGGGGAGCTGTTTTTT

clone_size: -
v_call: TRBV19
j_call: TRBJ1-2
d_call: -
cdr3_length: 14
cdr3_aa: CASSRAGVNYGYTF
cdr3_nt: TGTGCCAGTAGTAGGGCAGGTGTGAACTATGGCTACACCTTC

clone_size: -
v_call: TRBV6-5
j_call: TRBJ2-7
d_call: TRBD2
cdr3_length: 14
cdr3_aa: CASRVAGGTYEQYF
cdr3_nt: TGTGCCAGCAGGGTAGCGGGAGGTACCTACGAGCAGTACTTC

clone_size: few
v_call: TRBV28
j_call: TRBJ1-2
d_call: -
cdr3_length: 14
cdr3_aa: CASSLSGPGRGYTF
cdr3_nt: TGTGCCAGCAGTTTATCCGGGCCCGGGAGAGGCTACACCTTC

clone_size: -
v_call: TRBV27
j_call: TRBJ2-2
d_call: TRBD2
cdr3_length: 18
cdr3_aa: CASSLSLLAGVPTGELFF
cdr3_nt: TGTGCCAGCAGTTTATCCCTCCTAGCGGGGGTACCAACCGGGGAGCTGTTTTTT

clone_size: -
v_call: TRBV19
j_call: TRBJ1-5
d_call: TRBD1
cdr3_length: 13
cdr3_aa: CASSMTGNQPQHF
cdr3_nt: TGTGCCAGTAGTATGACAGGGAATCAGCCCCAGCATTTT

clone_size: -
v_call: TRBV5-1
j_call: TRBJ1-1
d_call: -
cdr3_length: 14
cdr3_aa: CASSLDRTHTEAFF
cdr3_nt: TGCGCCAGCAGCTTGGACAGAACTCACACTGAAGCTTTCTTT

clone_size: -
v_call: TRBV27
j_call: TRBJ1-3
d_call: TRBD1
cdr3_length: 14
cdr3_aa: CASSPGTGLRTIYF
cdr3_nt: TGTGCCAGCAGTCCCGGGACAGGGTTAAGGACCATATATTTT

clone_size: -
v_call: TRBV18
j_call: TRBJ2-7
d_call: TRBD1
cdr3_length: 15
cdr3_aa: CASSPSGTGGYEQYF
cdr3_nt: TGTGCCAGCTCACCATCCGGGACAGGGGGCTACGAGCAGTACTTC